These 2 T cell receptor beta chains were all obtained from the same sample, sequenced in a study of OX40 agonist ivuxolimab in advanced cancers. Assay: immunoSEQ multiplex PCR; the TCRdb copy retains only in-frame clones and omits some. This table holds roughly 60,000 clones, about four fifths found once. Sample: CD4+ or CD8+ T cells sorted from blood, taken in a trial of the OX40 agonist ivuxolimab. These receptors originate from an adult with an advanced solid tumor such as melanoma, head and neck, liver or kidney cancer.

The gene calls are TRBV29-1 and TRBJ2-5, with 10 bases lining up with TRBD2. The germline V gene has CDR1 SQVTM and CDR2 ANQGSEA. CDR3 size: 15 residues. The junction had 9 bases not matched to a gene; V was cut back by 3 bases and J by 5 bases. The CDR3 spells CSVDFERGGIETQYF. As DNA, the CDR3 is TGCAGCGTTGACTTTGAGCGGGGGGGCATCGAGACCCAGTACTTC.

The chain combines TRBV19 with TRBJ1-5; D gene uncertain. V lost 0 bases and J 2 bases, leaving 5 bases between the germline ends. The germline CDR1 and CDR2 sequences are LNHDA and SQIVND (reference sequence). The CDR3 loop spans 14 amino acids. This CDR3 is CASSIEEGNQPQHF. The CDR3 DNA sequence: TGTGCCAGTAGTATAGAGGAGGGCAATCAGCCCCAGCATTTT.